The T cell receptor (beta chain) described here comes from a study of blood T cell repertoires in COVID-19. Whole-study context: In each case, the material was cDNA or gDNA derived from T cells, B-cell-depleted T cells, or PBMCs.

The germline gives CDR1 WNHNN, CDR2 SYGVQD (reference sequence). The CDR3 is 14 residues long. The trim removed 5 bases at V and 5 bases at J, leaving 6 bases unmatched. The data were produced by immunoSEQ multiplex PCR, yet TCRdb's version contains in-frame clones alone and is incomplete. The profile shows about 120,000 clones, 80% to 90% of them singletons. This chain connects TRBV10-1 to TRBJ2-5; 9 bases align to TRBD2. The clonotype comes from a man aged 70 or older with active or convalescent COVID-19. The material sequenced was peripheral blood. Here the CDR3 reads CASSSGTSPETQYF. The CDR3 nucleotides read TGCGCCAGCAGTTCCGGGACTAGCCCCGAGACCCAGTACTTC.